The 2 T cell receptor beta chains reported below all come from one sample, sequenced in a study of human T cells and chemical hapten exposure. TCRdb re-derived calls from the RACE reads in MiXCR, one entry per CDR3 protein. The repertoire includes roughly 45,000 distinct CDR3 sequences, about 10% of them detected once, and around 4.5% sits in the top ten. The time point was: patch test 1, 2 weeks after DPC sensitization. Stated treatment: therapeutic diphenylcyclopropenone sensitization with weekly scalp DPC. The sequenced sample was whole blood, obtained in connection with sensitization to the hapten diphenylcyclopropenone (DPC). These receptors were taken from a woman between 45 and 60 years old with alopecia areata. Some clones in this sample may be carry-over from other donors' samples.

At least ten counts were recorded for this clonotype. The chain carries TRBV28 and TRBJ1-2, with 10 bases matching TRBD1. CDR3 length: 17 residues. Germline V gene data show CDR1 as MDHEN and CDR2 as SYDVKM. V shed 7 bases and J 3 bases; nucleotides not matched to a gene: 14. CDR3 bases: TGTGCCAGCACCCTAGCGACAGGGGGCCCCTATGACTATGGCTACACCTTC. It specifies CASTLATGGPYDYGYTF.

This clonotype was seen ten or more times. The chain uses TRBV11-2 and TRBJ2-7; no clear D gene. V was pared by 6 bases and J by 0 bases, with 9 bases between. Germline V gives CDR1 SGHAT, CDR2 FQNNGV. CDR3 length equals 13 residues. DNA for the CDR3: TGTGCCAGCAGTGTCGACCGCTCCTACGAGCAGTACTTC. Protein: CASSVDRSYEQYF. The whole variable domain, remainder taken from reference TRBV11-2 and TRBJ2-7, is EAGVAQSPRYKIIEKRQSVAFWCNPISGHATLYWYQQILGQGPKLLIQFQNNGVVDDSQLPKDRFSAERLKGVDSTLKIQPAKLEDSAVYLCASSVDRSYEQYFGPGTRLTVT.